Listed below are T cell receptor beta chains from one sample, sequenced in a study of shared clonotypes between healthy human individuals. Measured with immunoSEQ multiplex PCR; TCRdb has only the in-frame clones, and not every one. The data show over a million clones, with roughly 80% seen just once and about 1.5% held by the top ten. The sample taken for sequencing was memory CD4+ T cells sorted from blood. Source of these receptors: a man younger than 30 in good health. CDR3s include the opening cysteine and the closing phenylalanine or tryptophan.

V gene	J gene	CDR3 protein
TRBV7-9	TRBJ1-3	CASRQGQETGNTIYF
TRBV4-1	TRBJ1-5	CASSSMDRGNQPQHF
TRBV19	TRBJ2-7	CASTPGQLTSYEQYF
TRBV5-1	TRBJ1-4	CASSLEGRNNEKLFF
TRBV25-1	TRBJ2-2	CASSELVAGVNTGELFF
TRBV9	TRBJ2-2	CASSHLDRLGTGELFF
TRBV5-1	TRBJ2-5	CASSPTSGRSATQYF
TRBV19	TRBJ2-7	CASRSGTSFEQYF
TRBV14	TRBJ1-5	CASSQDNPPGQWEETQHF
TRBV5-1	TRBJ2-1	CASSLELAGGHEQFF
TRBV7-6	TRBJ2-7	CASSATQGAWGEQYF
TRBV7-3	TRBJ2-5	CASSLTEGFWETQYF
TRBV9	TRBJ2-7	CASSVANHRPEQYF
TRBV5-1	TRBJ2-2	CASRSSGSGTGELFF
TRBV5-1	TRBJ1-4	CASSLQGASNEKLFF
TRBV5-4	TRBJ1-2	CASTLRGAAAYGYTF
TRBV7-9	TRBJ2-3	CASSLRQASTDTQYF
TRBV14	TRBJ2-7	CASSRAYEQYF
TRBV11-2	TRBJ1-2	CASSLGYGITYGYTF
TRBV10-3	TRBJ1-2	CAIRTEEYTF
TRBV7-7	TRBJ2-2	CASSPRNTGELFF
TRBV2	TRBJ2-7	CASGQGTNEQYF
TRBV7-2	TRBJ2-7	CASSSRVGYEQYF
TRBV7-9	TRBJ1-4	CASSAGGWVSEKLFF
TRBV5-1	TRBJ2-3	CASSRDRGTDTQYF
TRBV9	TRBJ1-3	CASSVGEGARGNTIYF
TRBV10-3	TRBJ2-5	CAIGQEPRTQYF
TRBV19	TRBJ2-3	CASTRTGRTDTQYF
TRBV14	TRBJ2-1	CASSQRFGGGAFTEQFF
TRBV6-1	TRBJ1-2	CATTGSGYGYTF
TRBV7-2	TRBJ1-1	CASSTQGGTEAFF
TRBV10-3	TRBJ2-1	CAISESGASSYNEQFF
TRBV27	TRBJ2-7	CASSGRGLTYEQYF
TRBV20-1	TRBJ1-4	CSVLNEKLFF
TRBV7-9	TRBJ2-5	CASSPQGTETQYF
TRBV6-1	TRBJ1-5	CASSGQDRPNQPQHF
TRBV4-1	TRBJ2-1	CASSPDSLLNPYNEQFF
TRBV19	TRBJ2-3	CASSIDSQTSTDTQYF
TRBV28	TRBJ1-4	CASSLFGVSEKLFF
TRBV11-3	TRBJ1-1	CASSFGGNSEAFF
TRBV2	TRBJ2-1	CASRPPGLRGSEQFF
TRBV18	TRBJ2-3	CASSPPSSTDTQYF
TRBV5-1	TRBJ1-1	CASSLDGSGTEAFF